This T cell receptor beta chain was sequenced in a study of T-cell reconstitution after alpha-beta-depleted transplantation in children. A few counts support this clonotype. What it recognizes is unknown. Preparing the TCRbeta library involved the use of unique molecular identifiers. TCRdb redid the calling of the PCR reads with MiXCR, one entry per CDR3 protein. The sample records roughly 240,000 distinct CDR3 sequences, roughly 8% being singletons. General observations from the study: T cells produced anew were the main source of T-cell counts and diversity one year after transplant. About two months after transplant, alpha-beta T cells reportedly came from several hundred expanded graft clones.

The CDR3 is made up of 14 amino acids. Trimming shortened V by 6 bases and J by 1 base, and 12 bases separated the two germline ends. Germline assignment: CDR1 ENHRY and CDR2 SYGVKD. This clonotype originated in a male patient between 5 and 17 years old who had a stem cell transplant for acute lymphoblastic leukemia, so the T cells may come from the graft donor. The material sequenced was PBMCs, mostly from graft donor cells, taken 180 days after TCRalphabeta/CD19-depleted stem cell transplant. This chain connects TRBV10-3 to TRBJ1-2; tentative D call: TRBD1 (5 bases). The CDR3 sequence: CAIRDGQINYGYTF. The DNA for the CDR3 is TGTGCCATCAGGGACGGACAAATTAACTATGGCTACACCTTC.